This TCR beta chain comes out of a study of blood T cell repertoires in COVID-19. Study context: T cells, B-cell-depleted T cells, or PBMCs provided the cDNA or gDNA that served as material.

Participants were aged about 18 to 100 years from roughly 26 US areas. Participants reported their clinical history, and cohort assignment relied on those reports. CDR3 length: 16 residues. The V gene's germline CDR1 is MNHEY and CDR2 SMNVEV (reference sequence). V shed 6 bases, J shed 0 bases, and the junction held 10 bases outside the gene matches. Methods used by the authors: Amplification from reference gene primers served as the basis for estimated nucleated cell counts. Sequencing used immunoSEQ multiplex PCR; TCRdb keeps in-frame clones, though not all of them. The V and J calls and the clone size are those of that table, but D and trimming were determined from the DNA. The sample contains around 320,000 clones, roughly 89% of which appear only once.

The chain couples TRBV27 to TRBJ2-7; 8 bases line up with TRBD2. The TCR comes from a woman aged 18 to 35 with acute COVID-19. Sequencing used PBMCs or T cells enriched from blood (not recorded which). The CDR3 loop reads CASSRSTSGSSYEQYF. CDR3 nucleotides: TGTGCCAGCAGCCGATCAACTAGCGGCAGCTCCTACGAGCAGTACTTC.